One sample yielded the 19 T cell receptor beta chains listed below, sequenced in a study of shared clonotypes between healthy human individuals. TCRdb's copy holds only in-frame clones and misses some; the assay was immunoSEQ multiplex PCR. Of 98,000 or so clones in the sample, over 65% were seen once. Material for sequencing was memory CD8+ T cells sorted from blood. Described subset: CD45RO+ cells pooled with CCR7-negative TemRA cells. The origin of the receptors is a woman in her thirties in good health.

The gene calls are TRBV29-1 and TRBJ1-2; 11 nucleotides align to TRBD1. CDR3 size: 14 residues. Trimming cost V 5 bases and J 4 bases; bases outside gene matches: 6. CDR1 SQVTM and CDR2 ANQGSEA come from the germline V gene. The CDR3 DNA is TGCAGCGTTTCCGGGACAGGGGGATTCTATGGCTACACCTTC. This translates into CSVSGTGGFYGYTF. Complete variable domain (other parts from reference TRBV29-1 and TRBJ1-2): SAVISQKPSRDICQRGTSLTIQCQVDSQVTMMFWYRQQPGQSLTLIATANQGSEATYESGFVIDKFPISRPNLTFSTLTVSNMSPEDSSIYLCSVSGTGGFYGYTFGSGTRLTVV.

This clone was observed a handful of times. This sequence joins TRBV7-3 and TRBJ2-1; unclear D gene. Germline lookup yields CDR1 SGHTA and CDR2 FQGTGA. V shed 0 bases and J shed 9 bases, with 15 bases lying between them. The CDR3 totals 15 residues. CDR3 DNA: TGTGCCAGCAGCTTAACGTTGGGTGGAGCGAGTGAGCAGTTCTTC. This gives the protein CASSLTLGGASEQFF.

Ten or more counts support this clone. Other DNA sequences in this specimen translate into the identical CDR3. The rearrangement links TRBV9 to TRBJ2-3; D is unclear. With 0 bases removed from V and 0 bases from J, the gap between germline ends came to 8 bases. This CDR3 has 15 amino acids. Germline-derived CDR1 and CDR2 are SGDLS and YYNGEE. CDR3 DNA: TGTGCCAGCAGCGTAGGGGTCGATAGCACAGATACGCAGTATTTT. As protein: CASSVGVDSTDTQYF. Together with reference TRBV9 and TRBJ2-3, the CDR3 gives the full variable domain: DSGVTQTPKHLITATGQRVTLRCSPRSGDLSVYWYQQSLDQGLQFLIQYYNGEERAKGNILERFSAQQFPDLHSELNLSSLELGDSALYFCASSVGVDSTDTQYFGPGTRLTVL.

The V and J genes are TRBV27 and TRBJ1-1; D unclear. Trimming took off 6 bases at V and 5 bases at J, with 10 bases between the two ends. The CDR3 is 12 amino acids. Looked up from germline, CDR1 is MNHEY and CDR2 is SMNVEV (reference sequence). The CDR3 loop is CASRGLWTEAFF. The CDR3 nucleotides are TGTGCCAGCAGAGGGTTGTGGACTGAAGCTTTCTTT.

The chain uses TRBV7-9 and TRBJ2-7; 8 positions match TRBD1. The V and J ends lost 4 bases and 3 bases, in that order; junction bases with no gene match: 5. The germline gives CDR1 SEHNR, CDR2 FQNEAQ (reference sequence). CDR3 size: 14 residues. The CDR3 spells CASSYDRGDYEQYF. The CDR3 region has the DNA TGTGCCAGCAGCTATGACAGGGGAGACTACGAGCAGTACTTC.

J is TRBJ2-7 and V is TRBV5-6; weak D call: TRBD1 (6 bases). CDR3 length equals 16 residues. The germline V gene has CDR1 SGHDT and CDR2 YYEEEE. Deletions cut 4 bases from V and 2 bases from J, with 19 bases between. The CDR3 protein is CASSLTLGQLAYEQYF. CDR3 sequence (DNA): TGTGCCAGCAGCCTCACCCTTGGACAGCTTGCCTACGAGCAGTACTTC.

This chain links TRBV2 with TRBJ2-7, with 8 bases fitting TRBD1. V shed 6 bases and J 2 bases; nucleotides not matched to a gene: 6. The CDR3 sequence is 14 residues long. Looked up from germline, CDR1 is SNHLY and CDR2 is FYNNEI. The CDR3 nucleotides are TGTGCCAGCAGGTCCGAGACAGGGGCCTACGAGCAGTACTTC. This translates into CASRSETGAYEQYF.

The gene calls are TRBV5-5 and TRBJ2-7, with D tentatively TRBD1 (5 bases). The CDR3 runs 17 residues. Trimming stripped 0 bases from V and 2 bases from J, with 18 bases between. Germline V gene sequence: CDR1 SGHKS, CDR2 YYEKEE (reference sequence). This CDR3 is CASSLVGPGSGPYEQYF. CDR3 coding DNA: TGTGCCAGCAGCTTGGTAGGCCCCGGATCAGGGCCCTACGAGCAGTACTTC.

This clone showed up just a few times. This chain links TRBV27 with TRBJ2-1, with a possible D match to TRBD2 (6 bases). V gave up 0 bases and J gave up 8 bases, with 17 bases separating them. This CDR3 comprises 16 residues. From germline, CDR1 is MNHEY and CDR2 SMNVEV (reference sequence). CDR3 amino acids: CASSLSLEGYSYEQFF. Here the CDR3 DNA reads TGTGCCAGCAGTTTATCTTTGGAGGGGTATTCGTATGAGCAGTTCTTC.

In DNA, the CDR3 is TGTGCCAGCAGTCGACAGGGGGTATACGAGCAGTACTTC. Encoded protein: CASSRQGVYEQYF. The rearrangement links TRBV2 to TRBJ2-7; 9 nucleotides align to TRBD1. Unmatched junction bases numbered 3, after V lost 5 bases and J lost 4 bases. CDR1 is SNHLY and CDR2 is FYNNEI in the germline V gene. The CDR3 covers 13 residues.

The chain uses TRBV19 and TRBJ2-5; TRBD2 matches at 8 bases. The V gene end was trimmed by 5 bases and the J gene end by 4 bases; junction bases not matched to a gene: 9. CDR1 is LNHDA, CDR2 SQIVND, per germline (reference sequence). The length of the CDR3 is 15 residues. The CDR3 reads CASSLGRADLETQYF. The CDR3 DNA reads TGTGCCAGTAGTCTCGGGAGGGCCGACTTAGAGACCCAGTACTTC.

The chain links TRBV5-3 to TRBJ2-3; D assignment may be TRBD1 or TRBD2 (8 bases each). TRBV5-3 is sorted into the ORF group, with uncertain function. The V gene lost 0 bases and the J gene lost 4 bases, with 12 bases spanning the gap. CDR3 length: 15 residues. The CDR3 region has the DNA TGTGCCAGAAGCTTGGTAGCGGGACAGGCAGATACGCAGTATTTT. This gives the protein CARSLVAGQADTQYF.

This clone was detected many times. This chain connects TRBV6-1 to TRBJ2-5; D perhaps matches TRBD2 (6 bases). The CDR3 contains 14 residues. Per the germline V gene, CDR1 is MNHNS and CDR2 is SASEGT. With 3 bases removed from V and 5 bases from J, the gap between germline ends came to 13 bases. The CDR3, as DNA: TGTGCCAGCAGTGAGGAGGGAGGATGGGAGACCCAGTACTTC. It codes for CASSEEGGWETQYF.

The rearrangement links TRBV5-1 to TRBJ2-7, with D perhaps being TRBD1 or TRBD2 (5 bases each). Germline CDR1 SGHRS, CDR2 YFSETQ. The CDR3 has 15 amino acids. V was pared by 0 bases and J by 5 bases, with 15 bases between. CDR3 DNA sequence: TGCGCCAGCAGCTTGGGGGGGTTGGACCGACACGAGCAGTACTTC. Translating gives CASSLGGLDRHEQYF.

This sequence joins TRBV6-4 and TRBJ1-5, with TRBD1 matching over 8 bases. Germline V gives CDR1 MRHNA, CDR2 SNTAGT. V trimming: 6 bases; J trimming: 2 bases; junction bases outside the gene matches: 6. This CDR3 contains 15 residues. The CDR3 nucleotides read TGTGCCAGCAGCCCAGACAGGGGAGGCAATCAGCCCCAGCATTTT. Its protein is CASSPDRGGNQPQHF.

The chain recombines TRBV2 with TRBJ2-7; 12 bases line up with TRBD1. The CDR3 consists of 14 residues. Per the germline V gene, CDR1 is SNHLY and CDR2 is FYNNEI. V lost 6 bases, J lost 2 bases, and 2 bases stayed unmatched. The CDR3 region has the DNA TGTGCCAGCAGCGGGGACAGGGGGCCCTACGAGCAGTACTTC. Translating gives CASSGDRGPYEQYF. Drawing the rest from reference TRBV2 and TRBJ2-7, the complete variable domain is EPEVTQTPSHQVTQMGQEVILRCVPISNHLYFYWYRQILGQKVEFLVSFYNNEISEKSEIFDDQFSVERPDGSNFTLKIRSTKLEDSAMYFCASSGDRGPYEQYFGPGTRLTVT.

The chain couples TRBV28 to TRBJ2-7; no clear D. This CDR3 is 12 amino acids long. Per the germline V gene, CDR1 is MDHEN and CDR2 is SYDVKM. V was cut by 6 bases and J by 3 bases, with 9 bases left in between. DNA for the CDR3: TGTGCCAGCAGCTCTTCCCACTACGAGCAGTACTTC. This codes for CASSSSHYEQYF.

The J gene is TRBJ1-1, the V gene TRBV5-1; no reliable D call. V lost 4 bases to trimming and J lost 4 bases, with 14 bases between them. CDR1 SGHRS and CDR2 YFSETQ come from the germline V gene. The CDR3 has 14 amino acids. CDR3: CASSPRQAGTEAFF. CDR3 sequence (DNA): TGCGCCAGCAGCCCCCGGCAGGCTGGCACTGAAGCTTTCTTT.

This chain links TRBV18 with TRBJ1-1; D might be TRBD1 (5 bases). This CDR3 has 15 residues. V gave up 4 bases and J gave up 2 bases, with 14 bases separating them. Germline CDR1 KGHSH, CDR2 LQKENI. The DNA for the CDR3 is TGTGCCAGCTCACGCTGGGGGGGTCGAAACACTGAAGCTTTCTTT. Translation gives CASSRWGGRNTEAFF.